The rows below give T cell receptor beta chains drawn from one sample of a study of T cells after yellow fever vaccination. TCRdb processed the 5' RACE reads anew with MiXCR; each CDR3 protein has one entry. The data show about 550,000 distinct CDR3 sequences, about 19% seen once. The sequencing here drew on PBMCs, taken 15 days after the yellow fever booster vaccination. The receptor source for this set is a young man who received the YFV17D yellow fever vaccine. Each CDR3 is given with its conserved first and last residue. Expanded clones get a size class; other rows say once, few or many, or leave the size out.

TRBV4-3,few,CASSQDLLGNQPQHF
TRBV6-1,NA,CASRLKSGRGLAKNIQYF
TRBV29-1,NA,CSVDPTAPDTQYF
TRBV5-1,few,CASSFRAGENTEAFF
TRBV10-3,NA,CAINSGSGNEQFF
TRBV5-1,NA,CASSLYGLDYEQYF
TRBV5-1,few,CASSLVDSRDTQYF
TRBV5-6,few,CASSLRQGTYNEQFF
TRBV14,few,CASSQTGVNEQFF
TRBV5-1,few,CASSTDAVAGNTIYF
TRBV12-3/TRBV12-4,few,CASSLLGGLADTQYF
TRBV7-9,NA,CASSQSGYNEQFF
TRBV30,few,CAWSHSSGRTDTQYF
TRBV20-1,few,CSAREGALETQYF
TRBV18,NA,CASSGTGNTDTQYF
TRBV6-1,few,CATRDTGSYEQYF
TRBV5-1,NA,CASSPPDAGMTCGYTF
TRBV9,few,CASSVGQGTSSDTQYF
TRBV5-1,NA,CASSLGGTGYNEQFF
TRBV5-1,NA,CASSLDGSRQETQYF
TRBV5-1,few,CASSLGTVGAKNIQYF
TRBV3-1,NA,CASSQGPSGSVTFEQYF